This T cell receptor (beta chain) was identified during a study of PD-1 and CTLA-4 blockade in melanoma. Sequenced by immunoSEQ multiplex PCR; TCRdb stores in-frame clones only, minus some. The table shows roughly 30,000 clones, with 91% occurring only once. V shed 6 bases, J shed 0 bases, and the junction held 4 bases outside the gene matches. This CDR3 spans 15 amino acids. Germline V gene data show CDR1 as MDHEN and CDR2 as SYDVKM. This receptor was obtained from a human donor with melanoma. The sample consisted of CD8+ T cells from peripheral blood, taken from a patient given anti-PD-1 treatment. This chain connects TRBV28 to TRBJ2-7; 11 bases map to TRBD1. The CDR3 DNA reads as TGTGCCAGCAGCCTGGGGACAGGGGGCTCCTACGAGCAGTACTTC. The encoded protein is CASSLGTGGSYEQYF.